This entry features one T cell receptor beta chain sequence. Its antigen remains unknown. 5'-RACE, quantitative and with molecular barcodes, yielded the TCR beta libraries. TCRdb processed the 5' RACE reads anew with MiXCR; each CDR3 protein has one entry. Here the sample spans some 26,000 distinct CDR3 sequences, about 15% being singletons. V shed 3 bases and J 5 bases; nucleotides not matched to a gene: 10. This CDR3 is built from 16 residues. The data are from a study of CD8 T cells in ankylosing spondylitis. Study outcomes and limitations: From matched ankylosing spondylitis synovial fluid, disease-linked clones were reportedly recovered at significantly enriched levels. Peripheral blood held disease-linked clones only at relatively low frequency, and these were CD8+.

The sequence came from a male donor with ankylosing spondylitis or in good health (not recorded which). The rearrangement links TRBV12-3 or TRBV12-4 to TRBJ2-7, with 10 bases aligning to TRBD2. Sequencing used blood. The CDR3 loop is CASSFYTGTSEDEQYF. The CDR3 DNA sequence: TGTGCCAGCAGTTTCTATACCGGGACTAGCGAAGACGAGCAGTACTTC.